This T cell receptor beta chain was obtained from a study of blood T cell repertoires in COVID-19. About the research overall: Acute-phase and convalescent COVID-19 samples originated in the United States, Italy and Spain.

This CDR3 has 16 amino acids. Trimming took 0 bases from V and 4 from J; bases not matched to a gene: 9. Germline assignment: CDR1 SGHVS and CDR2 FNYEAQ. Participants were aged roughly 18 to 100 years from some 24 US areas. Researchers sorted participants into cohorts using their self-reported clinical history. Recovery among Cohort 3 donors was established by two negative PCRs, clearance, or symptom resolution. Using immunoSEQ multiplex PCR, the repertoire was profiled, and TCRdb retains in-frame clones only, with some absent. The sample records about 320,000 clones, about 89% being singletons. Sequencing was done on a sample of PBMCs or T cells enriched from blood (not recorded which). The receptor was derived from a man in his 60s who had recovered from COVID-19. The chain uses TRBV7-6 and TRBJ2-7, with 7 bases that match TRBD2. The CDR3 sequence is CASSLATREGRYEQYF. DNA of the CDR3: TGTGCCAGCAGCTTAGCGACGAGGGAGGGCCGGTACGAGCAGTACTTC.